The 21 T cell receptor beta chains reported below all come from one sample, sequenced in a study of Graves' ophthalmopathy and Graves' hyperthyroidism. The study amplified TCR beta CDR3 regions using RNA transcripts. HTBI primers were employed in first-round RT-PCR, then a second-round multiplex PCR followed. TCRdb itself ran the multiplex PCR reads through MiXCR, one entry per CDR3 protein. The data contain over a million distinct CDR3 sequences, about 40% of them singletons. Sequencing was done on a sample of peripheral blood or thyroid tissue (not recorded which). All receptors come from an adult man with Graves' hyperthyroidism.

The table lists this clonotype with many counts. V is TRBV11-2 and J is TRBJ2-7; 10 bases map to TRBD1. The V gene's germline CDR1 is SGHAT and CDR2 FQNNGV. After removal of 5 bases from V and 9 bases from J, the junction contained 7 bases not matched to a gene. CDR3 length: 13 residues. The CDR3 coding sequence is TGTGCCAGCAGCCCCTCCGGGACAGGGGTGCAGTACTTC. This gives the protein CASSPSGTGVQYF.

J is TRBJ2-5 and V is TRBV7-8, with 8 bases aligning to TRBD2. Looked up from germline, CDR1 is SGHVS and CDR2 is FQNEAQ. Losses at the gene ends were 6 bases for V and 4 bases for J; bases not matched to a gene: 13. The CDR3 runs to 16 residues. CDR3 DNA: TGTGCCAGCAGGCCGTCGCCGGCGGGGGGTGGAGAGACCCAGTACTTC. Translating it yields CASRPSPAGGGETQYF. Using reference TRBV7-8 and TRBJ2-5 for the parts outside the CDR3, the full variable domain is GAGVSQSPRYKVAKRGQDVALRCDPISGHVSLFWYQQALGQGPEFLTYFQNEAQLDKSGLPSDRFFAERPEGSVSTLKIQRTQQEDSAVYLCASRPSPAGGGETQYFGPGTRLLVL.

At least ten counts were recorded for this clonotype. This rearrangement joins TRBV2 to TRBJ2-5; D perhaps matches TRBD1 (6 bases). The CDR3 is 12 residues long. The V end was cut by 6 bases, the J end by 5 bases, with 10 bases between. Germline CDR1 is SNHLY and CDR2 is FYNNEI. For the CDR3, the DNA is TGTGCCAGCAGCGGACAGTGGGAGACCCAGTACTTC. Protein sequence: CASSGQWETQYF. The entire variable domain, with the rest obtained from reference TRBV2 and TRBJ2-5, is as follows: EPEVTQTPSHQVTQMGQEVILRCVPISNHLYFYWYRQILGQKVEFLVSFYNNEISEKSEIFDDQFSVERPDGSNFTLKIRSTKLEDSAMYFCASSGQWETQYFGPGTRLLVL.

This clonotype was observed a few times. The CDR3 protein is CASNARESYTEAFF. The CDR3 DNA reads as TGTGCCAGCAATGCCAGGGAATCGTACACTGAAGCTTTCTTT. This chain connects TRBV2 to TRBJ1-1; a weak D match, TRBD1 (5 bases). The CDR3 has 14 residues. The V and J ends lost 7 bases and 3 bases respectively, with 15 bases between them. Germline values: CDR1 SNHLY, CDR2 FYNNEI. Variable domain in full (rest from reference TRBV2 and TRBJ1-1): EPEVTQTPSHQVTQMGQEVILRCVPISNHLYFYWYRQILGQKVEFLVSFYNNEISEKSEIFDDQFSVERPDGSNFTLKIRSTKLEDSAMYFCASNARESYTEAFFGQGTRLTVV.

This clonotype was recorded many times. The chain has TRBV12-3 or TRBV12-4 and TRBJ1-2; D ambiguous. V was clipped by 5 bases and J by 0 bases, with 10 bases between them. The CDR3 loop spans 14 amino acids. The CDR3 bases are TGTGCCAGCAGTGAAGGGTCTACTAACTATGGCTACACCTTC. Translated, it gives CASSEGSTNYGYTF.

At least ten counts were recorded for this clonotype. This chain uses TRBV7-3 with TRBJ2-6; D is unclear. V was cut by 3 bases and J by 0 bases, with 9 bases left in between. The CDR3 covers 16 residues. Germline V gene sequence: CDR1 SGHTA, CDR2 FQGTGA. CDR3 sequence (DNA): TGTGCCAGCAGCTTGGCTCAGATCTCTGGGGCCAACGTCCTGACTTTC. This codes for CASSLAQISGANVLTF.

The sample holds many counts of this clonotype. One junction end disagrees with the germline gene, perhaps due to a read error. The chain couples TRBV7-7 to TRBJ1-1; D is uncertain. Germline V CDR1 and CDR2: SSHAT, FNYEAQ (reference sequence). This CDR3 region has 13 residues. The CDR3: CASSAQLNTEAFF. The CDR3 DNA sequence: TGTGCTAGCAGCGCCCAATTGAACACTGAAGCTTTCTTT.

The chain has TRBV7-9 and TRBJ2-6; 11 positions agree with TRBD1. This CDR3 spans 19 amino acids. V lost 6 bases, J lost 0 bases, and 10 bases stayed unmatched. CDR1 SEHNR and CDR2 FQNEAQ come from the germline V gene (reference sequence). The CDR3 spells CASSSTPGTGGSGANVLTF. The CDR3, as DNA: TGTGCCAGCAGTTCAACTCCCGGGACAGGGGGCTCTGGGGCCAACGTCCTGACTTTC.

This clonotype appeared many times. This chain joins TRBV6-5 and TRBJ1-5, with D possibly being TRBD1 (6 bases). The CDR3 has 15 amino acids. Trimming cost V 5 bases and J 5 bases, with 16 bases left between them. Germline CDR1 reads MNHEY; CDR2 reads SVGAGI. The CDR3 coding sequence is TGTGCCAGCAGTGAAGTTGGTGGGGGGCATCAGCCCCAGCATTTT. Translating it yields CASSEVGGGHQPQHF.

This clonotype occurred many times. This sequence joins TRBV13 and TRBJ1-6, with 7 nucleotides matching TRBD1. The CDR3 sequence is 17 residues long. The J segment lost 7 bases and the V segment lost 1 base, leaving 10 bases of the junction unmatched. The germline V gene encodes CDR1 PRHDT and CDR2 FYEKMQ (reference sequence). CDR3: CASSLVRVGRGNSPLHF. CDR3 nucleotides: TGTGCCAGCAGCTTAGTCAGGGTTGGCAGGGGGAATTCACCCCTCCACTTT.

In DNA form, the CDR3 reads TGTGCCATCAGTGATGAAGACAGGGTTCCGAGCTATGGCTACACCTTC. It specifies CAISDEDRVPSYGYTF. The chain employs TRBV10-3 and TRBJ1-2; TRBD1 matches at 7 bases. CDR1 is ENHRY and CDR2 is SYGVKD in the germline V gene. V dropped 3 bases and J dropped 4; count of bases not matched to a gene: 11. This CDR3 comprises 16 residues.

This clonotype was counted at least ten times. The chain is built from TRBV19 and TRBJ1-1, with TRBD1 identical over 9 bases. CDR3 length: 16 residues. V shed 0 bases, J shed 1 base, and the junction held 3 bases outside the gene matches. Germline loops: CDR1 LNHDA, CDR2 SQIVND (reference sequence). CDR3 residues: CASSIDWDRANTEAFF. CDR3 coding DNA: TGTGCCAGTAGTATAGATTGGGACAGGGCGAACACTGAAGCTTTCTTT.

This clonotype was seen a handful of times. CDR3 region: CASRSPGQGASYEQYF. The CDR3 nucleotides read TGTGCCAGCAGATCGCCTGGACAGGGGGCATCCTACGAGCAGTACTTC. The chain employs TRBV7-2 and TRBJ2-7; 11 bases line up with TRBD1. The CDR3 consists of 16 residues. J gave up 1 base and V 6 bases, and 8 bases lay outside the gene matches. Germline CDR1 and CDR2: SGHTA and FQGNSA.

This clonotype was detected only a few times. The CDR3 DNA reads as TGTGCCAGCAGCTTCACTAGCACCGGGGAGCTGTTTTTT. Encoded protein: CASSFTSTGELFF. The rearrangement links TRBV7-9 to TRBJ2-2; D may be TRBD2 (5 bases). Per the germline V gene, CDR1 is SEHNR and CDR2 is FQNEAQ (reference sequence). This CDR3 comprises 13 residues. Trimming cost V 3 bases and J 4 bases, with 6 bases left between them.

A few counts support this clonotype. The rearrangement uses TRBV2 and TRBJ2-6; the match to TRBD1 covers 7 bases. After removal of 8 bases from V and 0 bases from J, the junction contained 13 bases not matched to a gene. The CDR3 is made up of 18 amino acids. CDR1 and CDR2 (germline): SNHLY, FYNNEI. This CDR3 is CASSSVGTVSSGANVLTF. As DNA, the CDR3 is TGTGCCAGCTCTTCGGTGGGGACAGTGAGCTCTGGGGCCAACGTCCTGACTTTC. Full variable domain (outside the CDR3, taken from reference TRBV2 and TRBJ2-6): EPEVTQTPSHQVTQMGQEVILRCVPISNHLYFYWYRQILGQKVEFLVSFYNNEISEKSEIFDDQFSVERPDGSNFTLKIRSTKLEDSAMYFCASSSVGTVSSGANVLTFGAGSRLTVL.

This sequence joins TRBV18 and TRBJ2-7, with D tentatively TRBD2 (6 bases). CDR1 and CDR2 (germline): KGHSH, LQKENI. This CDR3 has 15 amino acids. The germline V and J ends were trimmed by 3 bases and 0 bases, with 12 bases remaining between them. The CDR3 loop is CASSPGTVNSYEQYF. For the CDR3, the DNA is TGTGCCAGCTCACCTGGGACTGTGAACTCCTACGAGCAGTACTTC.

This clonotype was counted only a few times. A junction boundary mismatches the germline segment, possibly from a read error. The V call is TRBV10-2, the J call TRBJ1-1, with 11 bases aligning to TRBD1. This CDR3 spans 18 amino acids. Germline CDR1 is WSHSY and CDR2 is SAAADI. In nucleotides, the CDR3 is TGTGCCAGCAGTTTCCCCCGGACAGGGGGCAAATTAAACACTGAAGCTTTCTTT. It is translated as CASSFPRTGGKLNTEAFF.

This clonotype was seen at least ten times. V and J are TRBV6-5 and TRBJ2-6; the match to TRBD1 covers 9 bases. The germline CDR1 and CDR2 sequences are MNHEY and SVGAGI. The CDR3 consists of 15 residues. V was clipped by 5 bases and J by 5 bases; unmatched bases: 4. The CDR3 loop reads CASSKGTGRANVLTF. In DNA, the CDR3 is TGTGCCAGCAGTAAAGGGACAGGGCGGGCCAACGTCCTGACTTTC.

In its sample, this clonotype was seen a few times. The rearrangement joins TRBV20-1 to TRBJ1-5, with a tentative D call TRBD1 (5 bases). Trimming cost V 0 bases and J 1 base, with 16 bases left between them. The CDR3 runs 17 residues. Germline V gives CDR1 DFQATT, CDR2 SNEGSKA (reference sequence). The CDR3 reads CSARDLFRQTSNQPQHF. As DNA, the CDR3 is TGCAGTGCTAGAGATCTATTTCGACAGACAAGCAATCAGCCCCAGCATTTT.

V gene TRBV25-1 combines with J gene TRBJ2-5; TRBD1 agrees at 7 bases. Germline loops: CDR1 MGHDK, CDR2 SYGVNS. With 1 base clipped from V and 6 bases from J, the junction kept 8 bases outside the gene matches. The CDR3 has 15 residues. The DNA for the CDR3 is TGTGCCAGCAGTGAATCTAGGGGGCGCCCGCAGACCCAGTACTTC. Protein sequence: CASSESRGRPQTQYF.

The chain is built from TRBV2 and TRBJ2-5; either TRBD1 or TRBD2 may fit D (5 bases each). The CDR3 runs to 17 residues. V was trimmed by 6 bases and J by 0 bases, leaving 20 bases between them. The germline gives CDR1 SNHLY, CDR2 FYNNEI. The CDR3 loop reads CASSSTGSGGYQETQYF. CDR3 sequence (DNA): TGTGCCAGCAGCTCCACGGGCTCTGGGGGATACCAAGAGACCCAGTACTTC.